This T cell receptor (beta chain) was recorded in a study of T cells in tuberculosis. Study-level points and caveats: Samples were chosen by availability of cryopreserved specimens. Active tuberculosis patients had shorter CDR3-alpha; the beta difference was nonsignificant.

Regarding this clone: The antigen remains undetermined.

Each patient had positive sputum smear microscopy and/or positive culture. Unsorted cryopreserved PBMC were sequenced, averaging roughly 100,000 T cells per clinical donor. Some clones are missing from TCRdb's copy, which holds only in-frame ones; the method was immunoSEQ multiplex PCR. The sample includes 9,500 to 12,000 clones, around 94% seen only once; the top ten take about an eighth. The sample comprised PBMCs. The receptor was derived from an adult with tuberculosis.

The CDR3 reads CASSHLTANSYEQYF. CDR3 DNA sequence: TGTGCCAGCAGCCACTTGACAGCCAACTCCTACGAGCAGTACTTC. This chain uses TRBV28 with TRBJ2-7, with D possibly matching TRBD1 (5 bases). Per the germline V gene, CDR1 is MDHEN and CDR2 is SYDVKM. With 6 bases removed from V and 0 bases from J, the gap between germline ends came to 15 bases. This CDR3 is built from 15 residues.